The source of this T cell receptor (beta chain) is a study of T-cell memory formation after mild COVID-19. The overall study: Across donors, TCR clusters were largely donor specific. General study results and limits: Clones from the second wave (peaking day 37) had unconfirmed SARS-CoV-2 specificity. Cross-reactive memory apparently joined, as some responding clones appeared in pre-infection memory. Those CD4+ clones that contracted were mainly in CM and EM (CD8+ ones in EMRA).

Note on this clonotype: Its antigen is unidentified.

MiXCR was run by TCRdb on the 5' RACE reads, yielding one entry per CDR3 protein. The table records 280,000 or so distinct CDR3 sequences, 8% to 9% of them present only once. V lost 0 bases and J lost 6; bases outside the gene matches: 5. The germline gives CDR1 SGHNT, CDR2 YYREEE (reference sequence). This CDR3 has 15 residues. This sequence originates from a man younger than 35 who had mild COVID-19 (a few samples of this study predate the infection). Cell type and time point are not known. The sample consisted of PBMCs or a T cell subset sorted from them (not recorded which). V usage is TRBV5-4 and J usage is TRBJ2-2, with 7 bases fitting TRBD2. The CDR3 DNA follows: TGTGCCAGCAGCTTGGGACTAGCCGGCCCCGGGGAGCTGTTTTTT. This translates into CASSLGLAGPGELFF.